The 16 T cell receptor beta chains below all came from one sample that was sequenced in a study of cytomegalovirus exposure and HLA in healthy donors. Amplification used 60 Vbeta primers and 13 Jbeta primers. The assay was immunoSEQ multiplex PCR, and TCRdb's table has in-frame clones only and misses some. The sample includes more than 110,000 clones, roughly 80% of them seen just once. The source material was PBMCs. Source of these receptors: a man in his forties in good health and CMV-seropositive.

V is TRBV5-6 and J is TRBJ2-5; the match to TRBD2 covers 7 bases. Germline V CDR1 and CDR2: SGHDT, YYEEEE. Trimming at V came to 0 bases and at J to 3 bases, leaving 5 bases not matched to a gene. This CDR3 region has 15 residues. The chain's CDR3 is CASSLVYGGKETQYF. The CDR3 region has the DNA TGTGCCAGCAGCTTGGTATACGGGGGGAAAGAGACCCAGTACTTC.

The CDR3 nucleotides are TGTGCCTGGACGCCCGAGACAGGGCCATATGGCTACACCTTC. It translates to CAWTPETGPYGYTF. The chain uses TRBV30 and TRBJ1-2, with 7 bases matching TRBD1. Germline CDR1 and CDR2: GTSNPN and SVGIG (reference sequence). The CDR3 runs to 14 residues. V trimming: 4 bases; J trimming: 5 bases; junction bases outside the gene matches: 10.

V gene TRBV18 combines with J gene TRBJ2-7, with TRBD2 matching over 9 bases. The junction had 6 bases not matched to a gene; V was cut back by 4 bases and J by 2 bases. CDR1 is KGHSH and CDR2 is LQKENI in the germline V gene. This CDR3 spans 15 amino acids. DNA for the CDR3: TGTGCCAGCTCACTCGGGACTAGCCGTACCTACGAGCAGTACTTC. Amino acid sequence: CASSLGTSRTYEQYF.

The rearrangement uses TRBV5-3 and TRBJ1-1, with D tentatively TRBD1 (5 bases). TRBV5-3 is an ORF for which the function is uncertain. The CDR3 is 11 residues long. V lost 8 bases, J lost 7 bases, and 12 bases lay in between. CDR3 DNA sequence: TGTGCCAGTCCTCAGGGTGTTGAAGCTTTCTTT. Its translation is CASPQGVEAFF.

The V gene is TRBV28, the J gene TRBJ2-1; 12 positions agree with TRBD2. V shed 7 bases and J 6 bases; nucleotides not matched to a gene: 7. Germline CDR1 and CDR2: MDHEN and SYDVKM. This CDR3 region has 15 residues. CDR3 sequence reads: CASKGETSGSNEQFF. The CDR3 bases are TGTGCCAGCAAAGGAGAGACTAGCGGGAGCAATGAGCAGTTCTTC.

This chain uses TRBV5-4 with TRBJ1-1, with a possible D match to TRBD1 (5 bases). CDR1 is SGHNT, CDR2 YYREEE, per germline (reference sequence). Trimming removed 2 bases from V and 4 bases from J, with 9 bases in between. The CDR3 contains 13 residues. This CDR3 reads CASSFAQGTEAFF. In DNA form, the CDR3 reads TGTGCCAGCAGCTTCGCCCAGGGCACTGAAGCTTTCTTT.

The CDR3 here is CASSPLRREGYNEQFF. The CDR3 bases are TGTGCCAGCAGCCCGCTAAGGCGGGAGGGTTACAATGAGCAGTTCTTC. The chain couples TRBV5-4 to TRBJ2-1; 9 bases align to TRBD2. CDR1 SGHNT and CDR2 YYREEE come from the germline V gene (reference sequence). V shed 4 bases and J 4 bases; nucleotides not matched to a gene: 9. This CDR3 comprises 16 residues.

The chain combines TRBV5-6 with TRBJ1-1; no clear D. The germline gives CDR1 SGHDT, CDR2 YYEEEE. This CDR3 has 13 residues. V was clipped by 1 base and J by 11 bases, with 15 bases between them. The DNA for the CDR3 is TGTGCCAGCAGCTTGAGTACGGGAGGGTGGGCTTTCTTT. It encodes CASSLSTGGWAFF.

The V and J genes are TRBV21-1 and TRBJ1-5. TRBV21-1 represents a pseudogene. This CDR3 is built from 15 residues. Here the CDR3 reads CASRRIPIASQPQHF. CDR3 bases: TGTGCCAGCAGAAGGATCCCTATAGCGTCACAGCCCCAGCATTTT.

This chain joins TRBV27 and TRBJ1-2, with a weak D call TRBD1 (6 bases). Germline CDR1 MNHEY, CDR2 SMNVEV (reference sequence). This CDR3 spans 17 amino acids. V was shortened by 5 bases and J by 2 bases, with 21 bases between the two germline ends. The CDR3 nucleotides are TGTGCCAGCAGTACCTCAAACCTTGACAGGTTCAACTATGGCTACACCTTC. It translates to CASSTSNLDRFNYGYTF.

The CDR3 DNA is TGTGCCAGCTCAGCTGGACAGGACGAGGTCTATGGCTACACCTTC. It specifies CASSAGQDEVYGYTF. The chain employs TRBV18 and TRBJ1-2, with 7 bases aligning to TRBD1. Germline CDR1 KGHSH, CDR2 LQKENI. Trimming removed 5 bases from V and 4 bases from J; junction bases left unmatched: 10. The CDR3 runs to 15 residues.

The J gene is TRBJ1-1, the V gene TRBV19; the D is unclear. Germline CDR1 is LNHDA and CDR2 is SQIVND (reference sequence). The CDR3 length is 13 residues. V lost 5 bases to trimming and J lost 0 bases, with 7 bases between them. The CDR3: CASSWQMNTEAFF. The CDR3 bases are TGTGCCAGTAGTTGGCAGATGAACACTGAAGCTTTCTTT.

The chain uses TRBV7-3 and TRBJ2-3, with a tentative D call TRBD1 (6 bases). Germline assignment: CDR1 SGHTA and CDR2 FQGTGA. The CDR3 is made up of 14 amino acids. Deletions cut 5 bases from V and 3 bases from J, with 12 bases between. The chain's CDR3 is CASSRRGVTDTQYF. The DNA of the CDR3 is TGTGCCAGCAGCCGCAGGGGTGTAACAGATACGCAGTATTTT.

This clone was picked up one time. The genes are TRBV4-1 and TRBJ1-2, with D hard to call. The CDR3 extends over 16 amino acids. The germline V gene has CDR1 MGHRA and CDR2 YSYEKL. The V gene lost 1 base and the J gene lost 2 bases, with 14 bases spanning the gap. CDR3 DNA: TGCGCCAGCAGCCAAGTCAGGTGGGCAATGAACTATGGCTACACCTTC. This sequence encodes CASSQVRWAMNYGYTF.

The J gene is TRBJ2-5, the V gene TRBV5-6; D unclear. Germline lookup yields CDR1 SGHDT and CDR2 YYEEEE. The length of the CDR3 is 14 residues. The ends were cut back, 2 bases at V and 3 bases at J, with 11 bases in the middle. For the CDR3, the DNA is TGTGCCAGCAGCTTCGGTTCCCAGGAAGAGACCCAGTACTTC. Translated, it gives CASSFGSQEETQYF.

This rearrangement joins TRBV7-9 to TRBJ2-7; the match to TRBD1 covers 7 bases. This CDR3 comprises 14 residues. V was clipped by 3 bases and J by 2 bases; unmatched bases: 4. CDR1 is SEHNR, CDR2 FQNEAQ, per germline (reference sequence). The CDR3 spells CASSFPGTAYEQYF. As DNA, the CDR3 is TGTGCCAGCAGCTTCCCCGGGACAGCCTACGAGCAGTACTTC.